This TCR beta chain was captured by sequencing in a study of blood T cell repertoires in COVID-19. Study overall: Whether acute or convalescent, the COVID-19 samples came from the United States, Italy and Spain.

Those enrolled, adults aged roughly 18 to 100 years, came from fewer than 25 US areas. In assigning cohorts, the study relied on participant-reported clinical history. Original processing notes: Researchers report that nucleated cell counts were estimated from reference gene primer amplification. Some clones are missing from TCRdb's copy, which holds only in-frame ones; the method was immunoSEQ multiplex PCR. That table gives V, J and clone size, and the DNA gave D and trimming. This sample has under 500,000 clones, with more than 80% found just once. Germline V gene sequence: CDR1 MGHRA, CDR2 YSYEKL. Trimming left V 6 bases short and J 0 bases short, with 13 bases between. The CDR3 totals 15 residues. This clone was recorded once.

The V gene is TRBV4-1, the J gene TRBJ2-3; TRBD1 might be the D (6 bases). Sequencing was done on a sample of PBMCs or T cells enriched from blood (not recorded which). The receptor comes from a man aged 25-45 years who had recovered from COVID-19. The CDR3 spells CASRRTATSTDTQYF. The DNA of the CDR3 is TGCGCCAGCAGAAGGACAGCAACAAGCACAGATACGCAGTATTTT.